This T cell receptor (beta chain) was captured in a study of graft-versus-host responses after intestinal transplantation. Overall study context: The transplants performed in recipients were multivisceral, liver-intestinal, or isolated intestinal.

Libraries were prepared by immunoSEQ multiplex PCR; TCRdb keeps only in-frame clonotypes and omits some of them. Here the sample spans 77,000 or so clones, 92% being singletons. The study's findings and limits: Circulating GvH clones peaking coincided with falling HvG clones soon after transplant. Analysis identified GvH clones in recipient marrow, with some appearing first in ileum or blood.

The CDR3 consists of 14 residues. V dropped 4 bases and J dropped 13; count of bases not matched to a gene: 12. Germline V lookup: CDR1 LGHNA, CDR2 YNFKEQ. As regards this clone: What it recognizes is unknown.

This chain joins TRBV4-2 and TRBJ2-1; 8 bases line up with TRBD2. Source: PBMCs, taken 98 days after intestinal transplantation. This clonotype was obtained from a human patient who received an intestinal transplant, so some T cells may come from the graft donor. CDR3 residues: CASSPQRESGRQFF. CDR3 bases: TGTGCCAGCAGCCCCCAGCGGGAGAGCGGGCGACAGTTCTTC.